This T cell receptor (beta chain) originates from a study of cytomegalovirus exposure and HLA in healthy donors. The sample holds one count of this clone. Its antigen remains unidentified. The CDR3 covers 13 residues. Germline CDR1 reads SEHNR; CDR2 reads FQNEAQ (reference sequence). Trimming pared 3 bases from V and 4 bases from J, leaving 9 bases between. Overall study findings and caveats: Among TCR sequences, most were rare, though some public TCRs appeared in many donors.

13 Jbeta primers and 60 Vbeta primers were used for the PCR. Libraries were prepared by immunoSEQ multiplex PCR; TCRdb keeps only in-frame clonotypes and omits some of them. This table has some 200,000 clones, around 86% appearing once. The TCR sequence derives from a man aged 45-60 years in good health and CMV-seronegative. The source material was PBMCs. This chain joins TRBV7-9 and TRBJ1-1; D might be TRBD1 (6 bases). CDR3 protein: CASSFAGVTEAFF. The CDR3 nucleotides are TGTGCCAGCAGCTTTGCAGGGGTCACTGAAGCTTTCTTT. The entire variable domain, with the rest obtained from reference TRBV7-9 and TRBJ1-1, is as follows: DTGVSQNPRHKITKRGQNVTFRCDPISEHNRLYWYRQTLGQGPEFLTYFQNEAQLEKSRLLSDRFSAERPKGSFSTLEIQRTEQGDSAMYLCASSFAGVTEAFFGQGTRLTVV.